The clone carrying this T cell receptor beta chain was seen a few times. Its antigen is still unknown. The data derive from a study of beta chain features in type 1 diabetes. Study-wide points: All four CD4+ subsets of Type 1 diabetes patients contained TCRB CDR3s that were moderately but significantly shorter. Cells expressing TCR highly could be over-represented by cDNA sequencing.

Every bit of the isolated RNA underwent reverse transcription, so sequencing read expressed TCRB transcripts. The method was immunoSEQ multiplex PCR; TCRdb's version includes in-frame clones alone and lacks a portion of them. The repertoire holds 630,000 or so clones, with 11% to 15% as singletons. V lost 5 bases to trimming and J lost 4 bases; unmatched junction nucleotides: 6. CDR1 is PRHDT, CDR2 FYEKMQ, per germline (reference sequence). CDR3 length: 15 residues. This TCR was sampled from a man younger than 35 with type 1 diabetes. The sequencing input was naive CD4+ T cells from blood. The chain carries TRBV13 and TRBJ1-3; TRBD1 matches 9 bases. The CDR3 loop reads CASSATGGRGNTIYF. The DNA of the CDR3 is TGTGCCAGCAGCGCCACAGGGGGCAGAGGAAACACCATATATTTT.